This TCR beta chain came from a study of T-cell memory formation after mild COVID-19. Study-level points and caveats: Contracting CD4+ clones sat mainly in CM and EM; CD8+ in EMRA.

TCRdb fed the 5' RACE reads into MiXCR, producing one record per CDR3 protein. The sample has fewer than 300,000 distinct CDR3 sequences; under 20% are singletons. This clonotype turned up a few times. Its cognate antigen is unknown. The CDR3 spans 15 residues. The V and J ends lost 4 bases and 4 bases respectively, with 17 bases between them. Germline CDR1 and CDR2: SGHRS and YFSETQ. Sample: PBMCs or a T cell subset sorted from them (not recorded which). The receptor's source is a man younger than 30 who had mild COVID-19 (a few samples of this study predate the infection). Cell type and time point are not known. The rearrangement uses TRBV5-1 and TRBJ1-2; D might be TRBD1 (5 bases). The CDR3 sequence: CASSRLPGDLYGYTF. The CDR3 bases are TGCGCCAGCAGCCGTCTTCCGGGGGACCTCTATGGCTACACCTTC.